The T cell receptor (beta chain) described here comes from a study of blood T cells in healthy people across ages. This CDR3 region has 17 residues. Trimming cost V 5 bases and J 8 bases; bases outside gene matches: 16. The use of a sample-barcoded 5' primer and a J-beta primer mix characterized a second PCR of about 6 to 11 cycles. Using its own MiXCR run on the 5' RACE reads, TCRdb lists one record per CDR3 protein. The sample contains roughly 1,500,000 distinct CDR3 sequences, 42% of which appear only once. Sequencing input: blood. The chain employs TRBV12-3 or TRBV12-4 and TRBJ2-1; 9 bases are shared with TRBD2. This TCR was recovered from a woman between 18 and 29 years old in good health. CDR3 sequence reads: CASSPSGGRDRGDEQFF. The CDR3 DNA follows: TGTGCCAGCAGTCCGTCGGGCGGGAGGGACCGTGGGGATGAGCAGTTCTTC.